These 19 T cell receptor beta chains were sequenced from one sample in a study of T cell repertoires in cytomegalovirus infection. What these receptors recognize is not known. TCRdb called the reads again in MiXCR, with one record for every CDR3 protein. The sample has tens of thousands of distinct CDR3 sequences; 20% to 30% are singletons. The sample here was CD8+ T cells from cultured PBMCs, taken from culture after CMV antigen stimulation. The source of these receptors is a human donor in good health (CMV status not recorded). Some clones in this sample may be carry-over from other donors' samples.

V and J are TRBV7-9 and TRBJ2-7, with 10 bases that match TRBD2. With 5 bases clipped from V and 1 base from J, the junction kept 8 bases outside the gene matches. Germline CDR1 reads SEHNR; CDR2 reads FQNEAQ (reference sequence). There are 16 residues in the CDR3. DNA of the CDR3: TGTGCCAGCAGCCCCCTTAGCGGGAGGTTTTCCTACGAGCAGTACTTC. Translation: CASSPLSGRFSYEQYF. The full variable domain, in which reference TRBV7-9 and TRBJ2-7 provide the parts outside the CDR3, is DTGVSQNPRHKITKRGQNVTFRCDPISEHNRLYWYRQTLGQGPEFLTYFQNEAQLEKSRLLSDRFSAERPKGSFSTLEIQRTEQGDSAMYLCASSPLSGRFSYEQYFGPGTRLTVT.

This clonotype was recorded many times. The chain joins TRBV6-2 or TRBV6-3 to TRBJ2-7, with D hard to call. The CDR3 runs 14 residues. V lost 5 bases and J 6 bases, leaving 17 bases between the germline ends. Germline V gene sequence: CDR1 MNHEY, CDR2 SVGEGT. Here the CDR3 reads CASSLGGSYGEQYF. Here the CDR3 DNA reads TGTGCCAGCAGTCTGGGTGGTTCCTACGGCGAGCAGTACTTC.

This clonotype was observed many times. The DNA for the CDR3 is TGTGCCAGCAGCTTATCGGTAGAGCAGTACTTC. Its protein product is CASSLSVEQYF. The chain has TRBV11-2 and TRBJ2-7, with unresolved D. Germline lookup yields CDR1 SGHAT and CDR2 FQNNGV. Between the trimmed V and J ends, which lost 2 bases and 7 bases, there was a span of 6 bases. This CDR3 is 11 amino acids long.

This clonotype was seen repeatedly, ten times or more. The chain combines TRBV20-1 with TRBJ2-5; TRBD1 agrees at 7 bases. The CDR3 covers 17 residues. Trimming cost V 0 bases and J 2 bases; bases outside gene matches: 12. Germline CDR1 and CDR2: DFQATT and SNEGSKA (reference sequence). Written as DNA, the CDR3 is TGCAGTGCTAGAGATAGGGTGCAGGGGGTAATTCAAGAGACCCAGTACTTC. This encodes CSARDRVQGVIQETQYF.

This clonotype appeared once. The rearrangement uses TRBV30 and TRBJ2-1; 7 bases align to TRBD1. This CDR3 has 16 amino acids. V lost 1 base to trimming and J lost 2 bases; unmatched junction nucleotides: 8. Looked up from germline, CDR1 is GTSNPN and CDR2 is SVGIG (reference sequence). The chain's CDR3 is CAWSAIIGTAYNEQFF. The CDR3 DNA reads as TGTGCCTGGAGTGCCATTATCGGGACAGCCTACAATGAGCAGTTCTTC.

The chain is built from TRBV28 and TRBJ2-7; D possibly corresponds to TRBD2 (6 bases). This CDR3 has 15 amino acids. The germline V gene encodes CDR1 MDHEN and CDR2 SYDVKM. The V end lost 6 bases, the J end lost 4 bases, and 19 bases lay between the germline ends. CDR3 protein: CASRGIGPGGYEQYF. In DNA form, the CDR3 reads TGTGCCAGCAGGGGAATTGGGCCCGGGGGATACGAGCAGTACTTC.

This clonotype was observed a few times. Here the CDR3 reads CASSYSRVSYEQYF. The CDR3, as DNA: TGTGCCAGCAGTTACTCCAGGGTCTCCTACGAGCAGTACTTC. The gene calls are TRBV6-2 or TRBV6-3 and TRBJ2-7; a possible D gene is TRBD1 (5 bases). Between the trimmed V and J ends, which lost 0 bases and 0 bases, there was a span of 6 bases. The V gene's germline CDR1 is MNHEY and CDR2 SVGEGT. This CDR3 is built from 14 residues.

This clonotype was detected a few times. The gene calls are TRBV7-9 and TRBJ2-5; D gene unclear. This CDR3 comprises 16 residues. V was trimmed by 2 bases and J by 5 bases, leaving 18 bases between them. From germline, CDR1 is SEHNR and CDR2 FQNEAQ (reference sequence). CDR3 amino acids: CASSLLLAQSWETQYF. In DNA, the CDR3 is TGTGCCAGCAGCTTACTTCTCGCACAGTCGTGGGAGACCCAGTACTTC.

This clonotype was counted between two and nine times. V gene TRBV28 combines with J gene TRBJ2-7; D possibly corresponds to TRBD1 (5 bases). Trimming shortened V by 5 bases and J by 3 bases, and 11 bases separated the two germline ends. CDR1 is MDHEN and CDR2 is SYDVKM in the germline V gene. The CDR3 runs to 13 residues. The CDR3 DNA reads as TGTGCCAGCAGTAACAGGCGATACTACGAGCAGTACTTC. Protein sequence: CASSNRRYYEQYF.

The chain recombines TRBV6-5 with TRBJ2-2; 7 bases are shared with TRBD1. Germline V gene data show CDR1 as MNHEY and CDR2 as SVGAGI. V lost 6 bases and J lost 6; bases outside the gene matches: 4. This CDR3 is 13 amino acids long. Here the CDR3 reads CASRLTGAGELFF. The CDR3 region has the DNA TGTGCCAGCAGGCTCACAGGGGCCGGGGAGCTGTTTTTT.

The chain uses TRBV4-1 and TRBJ2-3; D might be TRBD2 (6 bases). With 4 bases removed from V and 6 bases from J, the gap between germline ends came to 14 bases. This CDR3 is 14 amino acids long. CDR1 and CDR2 from the germline V gene are MGHRA and YSYEKL. The chain's CDR3 is CASSPGVLADTQYF. The CDR3 region has the DNA TGCGCCAGCAGCCCGGGGGTTCTGGCGGATACGCAGTATTTT.

This clonotype appeared many times. This chain uses TRBV4-3 with TRBJ2-3; no firm D call. Germline V gene data show CDR1 as LGHNA and CDR2 as YSLEER. Trimming left V 0 bases short and J 2 bases short, with 6 bases between. The CDR3 is made up of 14 amino acids. The CDR3 nucleotides read TGCGCCAGCAGCCAAGATCTTGTCACAGATACGCAGTATTTT. It codes for CASSQDLVTDTQYF.

J is TRBJ2-3 and V is TRBV9; 8 nucleotides align to TRBD1. This CDR3 spans 14 amino acids. Unmatched junction bases numbered 4, after V lost 3 bases and J lost 4 bases. Germline CDR1 SGDLS, CDR2 YYNGEE. The CDR3 sequence: CASSAQGASDTQYF. For the CDR3, the DNA is TGTGCCAGCAGCGCCCAGGGGGCCTCAGATACGCAGTATTTT.

The chain links TRBV5-6 to TRBJ1-2, with a tentative D call TRBD1 (5 bases). The CDR3 has 15 amino acids. V dropped 4 bases and J dropped 5 bases, with 18 bases sitting between them. Looked up from germline, CDR1 is SGHDT and CDR2 is YYEEEE. The CDR3 coding sequence is TGTGCCAGCAGCCCCTTGGGGGGACGAGAGTATGGCTACACCTTC. This codes for CASSPLGGREYGYTF.

This clonotype has at least ten counts. The rearrangement links TRBV12-3 or TRBV12-4 to TRBJ1-2; 9 bases map to TRBD1. V gave up 5 bases and J gave up 7 bases; unmatched junction bases: 5. The CDR3 is 13 amino acids. The CDR3 spells CASSMGQGPGYTF. The CDR3 DNA is TGTGCCAGCAGTATGGGACAGGGCCCTGGCTACACCTTC.

In its sample, this clonotype was seen many times. This chain connects TRBV7-6 to TRBJ2-7, with D perhaps TRBD1 or TRBD2 (5 bases each). Trimming pared 5 bases from V and 3 bases from J, leaving 11 bases between. The CDR3 is 13 residues long. CDR1 and CDR2 (germline): SGHVS, FNYEAQ. The DNA for the CDR3 is TGTGCCAGCAGCCAGGGACCGGACTACGAGCAGTACTTC. Amino acid sequence: CASSQGPDYEQYF.

The gene calls are TRBV14 and TRBJ2-7; the match to TRBD1 covers 9 bases. With 4 bases clipped from V and 5 bases from J, the junction kept 6 bases outside the gene matches. The CDR3 contains 14 residues. Germline CDR1 is SGHDN and CDR2 is FVKESK. CDR3 bases: TGTGCCAGCAGCCCCCGGGACAGGGACCACGAGCAGTACTTC. Its protein is CASSPRDRDHEQYF.

This clonotype was seen ten or more times. The chain employs TRBV7-9 and TRBJ1-5, with 9 bases lining up with TRBD1. This CDR3 has 17 amino acids. V lost 1 base and J lost 2; bases outside the gene matches: 6. Germline V lookup: CDR1 SEHNR, CDR2 FQNEAQ (reference sequence). The CDR3 DNA follows: TGTGCCAGCAGCTTAGGGGGGACAGGGATGGGCAATCAGCCCCAGCATTTT. Its protein is CASSLGGTGMGNQPQHF.

The chain recombines TRBV29-1 with TRBJ1-2, with TRBD1 matching 12 bases. With 3 bases clipped from V and 2 bases from J, the junction kept 1 base outside the gene matches. The germline V gene encodes CDR1 SQVTM and CDR2 ANQGSEA. The CDR3 loop spans 14 amino acids. CDR3 coding DNA: TGCAGCGTTGAGGGACAGGGGGCAAACTATGGCTACACCTTC. Translated: CSVEGQGANYGYTF.